The 20 T cell receptor beta chains given below trace back to one sample, sequenced in a study of blood T cell repertoires in COVID-19. Clones were read by immunoSEQ multiplex PCR, and TCRdb kept only the in-frame ones, dropping some. The sample consists of 70,000 to 95,000 clones, approximately 90% of them appearing once. Specimen: peripheral blood. The receptor source for this set is a man aged 45-65 years with acute or convalescent COVID-19.

This chain uses TRBV2 with TRBJ1-4, with 7 bases matching TRBD1. This CDR3 is built from 15 residues. The germline CDR1 and CDR2 sequences are SNHLY and FYNNEI. After removal of 6 bases from V and 8 bases from J, the junction contained 12 bases not matched to a gene. Here the CDR3 reads CASRLQGSGGEKLFF. The CDR3 bases are TGTGCCAGCAGGCTACAGGGGAGCGGTGGAGAAAAACTGTTTTTT.

The gene calls are TRBV9 and TRBJ2-2, with D maybe TRBD2 (6 bases). The CDR3 has 15 amino acids. Trimming took 3 bases from V and 1 from J, leaving 10 bases between them. Germline values: CDR1 SGDLS, CDR2 YYNGEE. In nucleotides, the CDR3 is TGTGCCAGCAGCGCCGGGGGAGTGAACACCGGGGAGCTGTTTTTT. It codes for CASSAGGVNTGELFF.

The V call is TRBV11-2, the J call TRBJ2-3, with 10 bases that match TRBD2. This CDR3 comprises 15 residues. Germline V lookup: CDR1 SGHAT, CDR2 FQNNGV. Trimming cost V 1 base and J 5 bases; bases outside gene matches: 3. The CDR3 DNA reads as TGTGCCAGCAGCTTAGCCGGGACTAGCGAAGATACGCAGTATTTT. Amino acid sequence: CASSLAGTSEDTQYF.

The chain recombines TRBV11-1 with TRBJ2-7, with 12 bases fitting TRBD1. The V and J ends lost 6 bases and 4 bases, in that order; junction bases with no gene match: 4. The CDR3 is 14 residues long. From germline, CDR1 is SGHAT and CDR2 FQDESV (reference sequence). Written as DNA, the CDR3 is TGTGCCAGCAGACCGGGACAGGGGGCGTACGAGCAGTACTTC. This encodes CASRPGQGAYEQYF.

This chain uses TRBV7-8 with TRBJ1-2; unclear D gene. The ends were cut back, 0 bases at V and 8 bases at J, with 7 bases in the middle. CDR3 size: 12 residues. Germline V gene data show CDR1 as SGHVS and CDR2 as FQNEAQ. CDR3 sequence (DNA): TGTGCCAGCAGCTTAGCATTCGGGGGCTACACCTTC. As protein: CASSLAFGGYTF.

The chain joins TRBV19 to TRBJ1-1; TRBD1 might be the D (5 bases). The CDR3 totals 13 residues. The germline V gene has CDR1 LNHDA and CDR2 SQIVND (reference sequence). Deletions cut 3 bases from V and 7 bases from J, with 12 bases between. As DNA, the CDR3 is TGTGCCAGTAGTATCGGGGGGGTCTATGAAGCTTTCTTT. It yields the protein CASSIGGVYEAFF.

The chain recombines TRBV18 with TRBJ2-1, with a possible D match to TRBD2 (7 bases). V shed 2 bases and J shed 9 bases, with 17 bases lying between them. From germline, CDR1 is KGHSH and CDR2 LQKENI. The CDR3 spans 15 residues. The CDR3 bases are TGTGCCAGCTCACCAAGTCTAGCGGAGGGGGGTGAGCAGTTCTTC. Amino acids: CASSPSLAEGGEQFF.

V usage is TRBV7-2 and J usage is TRBJ1-1, with D hard to call. The CDR3 has 13 residues. V gave up 5 bases and J gave up 0 bases, with 7 bases separating them. Looked up from germline, CDR1 is SGHTA and CDR2 is FQGNSA. The CDR3 coding sequence is TGTGCCAGCAGCCCATCAATGAACACTGAAGCTTTCTTT. Translated: CASSPSMNTEAFF.

The chain joins TRBV19 to TRBJ1-1; possible D gene TRBD1, 5 bases. The CDR3 contains 13 residues. The V gene's germline CDR1 is LNHDA and CDR2 SQIVND (reference sequence). Trimming cost V 5 bases and J 5 bases, with 12 bases left between them. The DNA of the CDR3 is TGTGCCAGTAGTGCAGGGCGGGGAACTGAAGCTTTCTTT. It specifies CASSAGRGTEAFF.

V and J are TRBV10-2 and TRBJ1-6; D gene uncertain. Germline CDR1 is WSHSY and CDR2 is SAAADI. Trimming cost V 4 bases and J 11 bases, with 12 bases left between them. The CDR3 consists of 13 residues. The CDR3 DNA sequence: TGCGCCAGCAGTGTAACGTCAGAGGCACCCCTCCACTTT. It specifies CASSVTSEAPLHF.

This clone was recorded only once. The sample carries other DNA sequences with the same CDR3. V is TRBV28 and J is TRBJ2-3; no clear D. Looked up from germline, CDR1 is MDHEN and CDR2 is SYDVKM. CDR3 length: 14 residues. V was pared by 3 bases and J by 1 base, with 8 bases between. DNA of the CDR3: TGTGCCAGCAGTTTCTCCCGGGGCACAGATACGCAGTATTTT. Its translation is CASSFSRGTDTQYF.

This clone was observed a single time. The J gene is TRBJ1-3, the V gene TRBV5-6, with a tentative D call TRBD1 (5 bases). The V and J ends lost 3 bases and 4 bases respectively, with 11 bases between them. The length of the CDR3 is 14 residues. The germline V gene has CDR1 SGHDT and CDR2 YYEEEE. In DNA, the CDR3 is TGTGCCAGCAGCTCCCTAAGACAGGGAAACACCATATATTTT. Its protein is CASSSLRQGNTIYF.

The V gene is TRBV7-2, the J gene TRBJ1-5, with D unresolved. Looked up from germline, CDR1 is SGHTA and CDR2 is FQGNSA. Trimming removed 3 bases at V and 5 bases at J, with 8 bases between. The CDR3 sequence is 13 residues long. CDR3 in DNA: TGTGCCAGCAGCTTGAGGTCGGATCAGCCCCAGCATTTT. This codes for CASSLRSDQPQHF.

The chain links TRBV5-8 to TRBJ1-5; no clear D gene. Per the germline V gene, CDR1 is SGHTS and CDR2 is YDEGEE. The CDR3 extends over 13 amino acids. V was pared by 0 bases and J by 9 bases, with 10 bases between. CDR3 region: CASSLGSVGPQHF. The CDR3 nucleotides are TGTGCCAGCAGCTTGGGAAGCGTCGGGCCCCAGCATTTT.

The chain combines TRBV2 with TRBJ2-3; tentative D call: TRBD1 (5 bases). The CDR3 totals 14 residues. Germline V CDR1 and CDR2: SNHLY, FYNNEI. The V end lost 6 bases, the J end lost 2 bases, and 12 bases lay between the germline ends. The CDR3 sequence: CASSHRQVTDTQYF. The CDR3 nucleotides are TGTGCCAGCAGCCACAGGCAAGTCACAGATACGCAGTATTTT.

This chain links TRBV5-4 with TRBJ2-5, with D perhaps matching TRBD2 (5 bases). The CDR3 is 13 residues long. The V gene's germline CDR1 is SGHNT and CDR2 YYREEE (reference sequence). V was shortened by 4 bases and J by 4 bases, with 11 bases between the two germline ends. Here the CDR3 reads CASSPERGETQYF. The CDR3 region has the DNA TGTGCCAGCAGCCCTGAACGGGGAGAGACCCAGTACTTC. The entire variable domain, with the rest obtained from reference TRBV5-4 and TRBJ2-5, is as follows: ETGVTQSPTHLIKTRGQQVTLRCSSQSGHNTVSWYQQALGQGPQFIFQYYREEENGRGNFPPRFSGLQFPNYSSELNVNALELDDSALYLCASSPERGETQYFGPGTRLLVL.

The chain employs TRBV5-1 and TRBJ1-2; 11 bases map to TRBD1. Germline values: CDR1 SGHRS, CDR2 YFSETQ. The CDR3 spans 14 residues. The junction had 4 bases not matched to a gene; V was cut back by 4 bases and J by 5 bases. The CDR3 sequence is CASSGTGGGYGYTF. DNA of the CDR3: TGCGCCAGCAGCGGGACAGGGGGTGGTTATGGCTACACCTTC.

The count of this clone is one. This chain uses TRBV5-1 with TRBJ1-2, with 10 bases that match TRBD1. Per the germline V gene, CDR1 is SGHRS and CDR2 is YFSETQ. The CDR3 runs to 13 residues. The junction had 2 bases not matched to a gene; V was cut back by 4 bases and J by 5 bases. The CDR3 reads CASSKGQGYGYTF. CDR3 bases: TGCGCCAGCAGCAAGGGACAGGGGTATGGCTACACCTTC.

The chain carries TRBV3-1 (or the pseudogene TRBV3-2) and TRBJ2-1; 8 bases are a match to TRBD2. CDR3 length equals 16 residues. Germline V gene sequence: CDR1 LGHDT, CDR2 YNNKEL (reference sequence). J gave up 3 bases and V 0 bases, and 4 bases lay outside the gene matches. Here the CDR3 DNA reads TGTGCCAGCAGCCAAGATAGCGGGGCCGTCTACAATGAGCAGTTCTTC. Translated, it gives CASSQDSGAVYNEQFF.

The chain is built from TRBV7-9 and TRBJ2-3; 8 bases fit TRBD1. Germline V gene sequence: CDR1 SEHNR, CDR2 FQNEAQ (reference sequence). The CDR3 runs 13 residues. Trimming at V came to 7 bases and at J to 6 bases, leaving 6 bases not matched to a gene. For the CDR3, the DNA is TGTGCCAGCACCCCGCCAGGGGGCGATACGCAGTATTTT. Translation: CASTPPGGDTQYF. The entire variable domain, with the rest obtained from reference TRBV7-9 and TRBJ2-3, is as follows: DTGVSQNPRHKITKRGQNVTFRCDPISEHNRLYWYRQTLGQGPEFLTYFQNEAQLEKSRLLSDRFSAERPKGSFSTLEIQRTEQGDSAMYLCASTPPGGDTQYFGPGTRLTVL.